This TCR beta chain originates from a study of T cell changes during pregnancy in multiple sclerosis. The germline V gene encodes CDR1 SGHTA and CDR2 FQGNSA. V shed 5 bases and J shed 1 base, with 11 bases lying between them. The CDR3 is 14 amino acids. This clone was seen a few times. Repertoires were generated with immunoSEQ multiplex PCR, while TCRdb's copy carries only in-frame clones and drops some. Of roughly 40,000 clones in the sample, about nine tenths were seen once. The input for sequencing was CD4+ T cells from peripheral blood mononuclear cells, taken after pregnancy. The sequence derives from a female donor in good health, enrolled as a control in a pregnancy study. The chain is built from TRBV7-2 and TRBJ1-1; D is possibly TRBD1 (6 bases). The CDR3 bases are TGTGCCAGCAGCCACCTACAGGGGAACACTGAAGCTTTCTTT. It translates to CASSHLQGNTEAFF.